The 21 T cell receptor beta chains below all came from one sample that was sequenced in a study of blood T cell repertoires in COVID-19. Profiling relied on immunoSEQ multiplex PCR, and the TCRdb table lists in-frame clones only, not all of them. The profile shows about 220,000 clones, roughly 80% of them singletons. Material: peripheral blood. The origin of the receptors is a woman aged 55-75 years with acute or convalescent COVID-19.

The V gene is TRBV23-1, the J gene TRBJ2-4, with D perhaps matching TRBD1 (6 bases). TRBV23-1 is placed among ORFs of uncertain function. The CDR3 extends over 16 amino acids. The V end was cut by 6 bases, the J end by 7 bases, with 22 bases between. CDR3 sequence: CASRFNRDEGRNIQYF. CDR3 sequence (DNA): TGCGCCAGCAGGTTTAACAGGGACGAAGGTAGGAACATTCAGTACTTC.

The genes are TRBV4-1 and TRBJ2-2; the D gene is possibly TRBD2 (7 bases). Per germline, CDR1 MGHRA and CDR2 YSYEKL. This CDR3 comprises 16 residues. Deletions cut 1 base from V and 4 bases from J, with 13 bases between. Here the CDR3 reads CASSQGGGMGTGELFF. CDR3 DNA: TGCGCCAGCAGCCAAGGGGGGGGCATGGGCACCGGGGAGCTGTTTTTT.

This clone was counted only a few times. This sequence joins TRBV30 and TRBJ2-6; D uncertain. CDR1 GTSNPN and CDR2 SVGIG come from the germline V gene (reference sequence). The CDR3 is made up of 14 amino acids. V gave up 1 base and J gave up 0 bases, with 4 bases separating them. The CDR3 region is CAWSGDSGANVLTF. CDR3 coding DNA: TGTGCCTGGAGTGGAGACTCTGGGGCCAACGTCCTGACTTTC.

The J gene is TRBJ2-1, the V gene TRBV12-3 or TRBV12-4; D is possibly TRBD2 (5 bases). This CDR3 has 11 amino acids. The V end was cut by 7 bases, the J end by 15 bases, with 16 bases between. CDR3 nucleotide sequence: TGTGCCAGCACCTCGGACCTCGAGGGGTTCTTC. It is translated as CASTSDLEGFF.

This sequence joins TRBV10-3 and TRBJ1-1, with 8 bases matching TRBD1. V lost 6 bases to trimming and J lost 1 base; unmatched junction nucleotides: 7. This CDR3 is built from 15 residues. Germline loops: CDR1 ENHRY, CDR2 SYGVKD. CDR3 residues: CAIREGTGGNTEAFF. Here the CDR3 DNA reads TGTGCCATCAGAGAAGGGACAGGAGGGAACACTGAAGCTTTCTTT.

This chain uses TRBV9 with TRBJ2-7; D might be TRBD1 (7 bases). Trimming took 0 bases from V and 4 from J, leaving 11 bases between them. CDR3 length: 14 residues. The germline V gene encodes CDR1 SGDLS and CDR2 YYNGEE. The CDR3 sequence is CASSVAQGGYEQYF. CDR3 bases: TGTGCCAGCAGCGTAGCTCAGGGGGGATACGAGCAGTACTTC.

The V and J genes are TRBV15 and TRBJ1-2, with 8 bases aligning to TRBD1. Looked up from germline, CDR1 is LNHNV and CDR2 is YYDKDF (reference sequence). The trim removed 3 bases at V and 7 bases at J, leaving 7 bases unmatched. The CDR3 has 14 amino acids. Here the CDR3 reads CATSSDRGPGGYTF. CDR3 in DNA: TGTGCCACCAGCAGCGACAGGGGACCGGGTGGCTACACCTTC.

The genes are TRBV12-3 or TRBV12-4 and TRBJ2-7; D is undetermined. Trimming took 1 base from V and 4 from J, leaving 8 bases between them. The CDR3 has 13 amino acids. The CDR3: CASSLEQSYEQYF. CDR3 DNA: TGTGCCAGCAGTTTAGAACAGTCTTACGAGCAGTACTTC.

This chain links TRBV19 with TRBJ1-3, with 8 bases fitting TRBD1. The junction had 10 bases not matched to a gene; V was cut back by 6 bases and J by 9 bases. This CDR3 contains 14 residues. Germline-derived CDR1 and CDR2 are LNHDA and SQIVND (reference sequence). Here the CDR3 reads CASSVTGEVPTIYF. In DNA form, the CDR3 reads TGTGCCAGTAGCGTGACAGGGGAAGTACCCACCATATATTTT.

This chain uses TRBV5-6 with TRBJ1-2; 9 positions agree with TRBD1. Looked up from germline, CDR1 is SGHDT and CDR2 is YYEEEE. The CDR3 length is 13 residues. J was trimmed by 7 bases and V by 2 bases; bases with no gene match: 3. The CDR3, as DNA: TGTGCCAGCAGCTTACAGGGGGCCCGTGGCTACACCTTC. Its translation: CASSLQGARGYTF. Filled out from reference TRBV5-6 and TRBJ1-2, the complete variable domain reads DAGVTQSPTHLIKTRGQQVTLRCSPKSGHDTVSWYQQALGQGPQFIFQYYEEEERQRGNFPDRFSGHQFPNYSSELNVNALLLGDSALYLCASSLQGARGYTFGSGTRLTVV.

This chain connects TRBV19 to TRBJ1-2; TRBD1 agrees at 7 bases. J gave up 8 bases and V 7 bases, and 7 bases lay outside the gene matches. Germline values: CDR1 LNHDA, CDR2 SQIVND (reference sequence). This CDR3 is 12 amino acids long. CDR3 in DNA: TGTGCCAGTAATCGACAGGGCTGGGGCTACACCTTC. Translating it yields CASNRQGWGYTF.

The V gene is TRBV9, the J gene TRBJ1-1, with TRBD1 identical over 7 bases. CDR3 length equals 17 residues. V lost 3 bases, J lost 2 bases, and 13 bases stayed unmatched. Germline V gives CDR1 SGDLS, CDR2 YYNGEE. For the CDR3, the DNA is TGTGCCAGCAGCGCTCTAGGACAGGCCTTTGGAAACACTGAAGCTTTCTTT. This sequence encodes CASSALGQAFGNTEAFF. Filled out from reference TRBV9 and TRBJ1-1, the complete variable domain reads DSGVTQTPKHLITATGQRVTLRCSPRSGDLSVYWYQQSLDQGLQFLIQYYNGEERAKGNILERFSAQQFPDLHSELNLSSLELGDSALYFCASSALGQAFGNTEAFFGQGTRLTVV.

The chain couples TRBV7-9 to TRBJ2-4; 11 bases are a match to TRBD2. V lost 1 base and J lost 8; bases outside the gene matches: 10. Germline CDR1 SEHNR, CDR2 FQNEAQ (reference sequence). The CDR3 has 17 residues. The CDR3 protein is CASSLVGLAGGSDIQYF. The DNA for the CDR3 is TGTGCCAGCAGCTTAGTCGGGCTAGCGGGGGGTTCAGACATTCAGTACTTC.

CDR3 nucleotide sequence: TGTGCCAGCAGTTACGCCGGGAGCTATGGCTACACCTTC. It specifies CASSYAGSYGYTF. The rearrangement joins TRBV6-5 to TRBJ1-2; D unclear. The CDR3 covers 13 residues. The germline V and J ends were trimmed by 2 bases and 4 bases, with 8 bases remaining between them. Germline V gives CDR1 MNHEY, CDR2 SVGAGI.

The chain employs TRBV5-6 and TRBJ1-2; TRBD1 might be the D (5 bases). Germline loops: CDR1 SGHDT, CDR2 YYEEEE. V was pared by 0 bases and J by 4 bases, with 10 bases between. The CDR3 totals 14 residues. CDR3 in amino acids: CASSLGGSTYGYTF. The DNA of the CDR3 is TGTGCCAGCAGCTTGGGGGGCTCGACCTATGGCTACACCTTC.

V gene TRBV7-6 combines with J gene TRBJ2-2; D may be TRBD2 (6 bases). CDR1 SGHVS and CDR2 FNYEAQ come from the germline V gene. CDR3 length: 19 amino acids. Trimming removed 5 bases from V and 5 bases from J, with 27 bases in between. DNA for the CDR3: TGTGCCAGCAGCCTCCTTCGGCGGGGCCTTTACATTGGGACCGGGGAGCTGTTTTTT. Its translation is CASSLLRRGLYIGTGELFF.

The chain links TRBV7-2 to TRBJ2-2; the D gene is possibly TRBD1 (7 bases). The V gene's germline CDR1 is SGHTA and CDR2 FQGNSA. V was pared by 1 base and J by 7 bases, with 13 bases between. The CDR3 runs 15 residues. The CDR3, as DNA: TGTGCCAGCAGCTTAGTCCAGGGGGGTCACGGGGAGCTGTTTTTT. Translation gives CASSLVQGGHGELFF.

This clone was picked up one time. The chain employs TRBV5-1 and TRBJ2-1, with TRBD2 identical over 10 bases. V lost 5 bases, J lost 2 bases, and 4 bases stayed unmatched. The CDR3 sequence is 15 residues long. Germline V gene data show CDR1 as SGHRS and CDR2 as YFSETQ. CDR3 loop: CASRERGGTYNEQFF. The CDR3 DNA follows: TGCGCCAGCAGGGAGCGGGGGGGAACCTACAATGAGCAGTTCTTC.

The V call is TRBV5-6, the J call TRBJ2-5, with 8 bases identical to TRBD2. This CDR3 comprises 14 residues. J lost 5 bases, V lost 2 bases, and 5 bases had no gene match. Germline CDR1 reads SGHDT; CDR2 reads YYEEEE. CDR3 nucleotide sequence: TGTGCCAGCAGCTTTAAGGTAGCGGGGGAGACCCAGTACTTC. The encoded protein is CASSFKVAGETQYF.

This clone was recorded a few times. This sequence joins TRBV28 and TRBJ1-5; TRBD1 matches 8 bases. CDR3 length: 15 residues. CDR1 is MDHEN, CDR2 SYDVKM, per germline. The J segment lost 4 bases and the V segment lost 6 bases, leaving 8 bases of the junction unmatched. The CDR3 coding sequence is TGTGCCAGCAGATCCGACAGGGGAGGTAATCAGCCCCAGCATTTT. It encodes CASRSDRGGNQPQHF.

J is TRBJ2-7 and V is TRBV10-3; possibly TRBD2 for D (7 bases). Germline CDR1 is ENHRY and CDR2 is SYGVKD. Trimming took 7 bases from V and 0 from J, leaving 13 bases between them. The CDR3 totals 14 residues. The CDR3 protein is CAIKGGGDSYEQYF. In DNA, the CDR3 is TGTGCCATCAAGGGGGGAGGGGACTCCTACGAGCAGTACTTC.